Presented here are 31 T cell receptor beta chains from one specimen sequenced in a study of T cell repertoires in cytomegalovirus infection. TCRdb ran MiXCR on the reads and lists one entry per CDR3 protein. The data show about 190,000 distinct CDR3 sequences, with under 30% seen just once and 30% to 35% held by the top ten. Sequenced input: PBMCs. The origin of the receptors is a human donor in good health (CMV status not recorded). Some clones in this sample may be carry-over from other donors' samples.

This clonotype was seen a few times. V is TRBV2 and J is TRBJ2-2; possible D gene TRBD2, 5 bases. V lost 7 bases, J lost 0 bases, and 9 bases lay in between. Germline CDR1 and CDR2: SNHLY and FYNNEI. The CDR3 is 14 residues long. CDR3 amino acids: CASNPSTNTGELFF. CDR3 DNA sequence: TGTGCCAGCAATCCTAGCACGAACACCGGGGAGCTGTTTTTT. The full variable domain, with the rest looked up from reference TRBV2 and TRBJ2-2, is EPEVTQTPSHQVTQMGQEVILRCVPISNHLYFYWYRQILGQKVEFLVSFYNNEISEKSEIFDDQFSVERPDGSNFTLKIRSTKLEDSAMYFCASNPSTNTGELFFGEGSRLTVL.

V gene TRBV6-5 combines with J gene TRBJ1-5; D gene unclear. The V gene lost 5 bases and the J gene lost 0 bases, with 11 bases spanning the gap. The CDR3 runs to 15 residues. The germline CDR1 and CDR2 sequences are MNHEY and SVGAGI. CDR3 sequence (DNA): TGTGCCAGCAGTCGCCGTTCCGATAGCAATCAGCCCCAGCATTTT. This gives the protein CASSRRSDSNQPQHF.

The genes are TRBV5-1 and TRBJ2-7; TRBD1 agrees at 11 bases. V lost 4 bases, J lost 3 bases, and 12 bases stayed unmatched. CDR1 and CDR2 (germline): SGHRS, YFSETQ. The CDR3 extends over 17 amino acids. CDR3 in DNA: TGCGCCAGCAGCCTCTATAGTGGGACAGGGGGGAACTACGAGCAGTACTTC. It codes for CASSLYSGTGGNYEQYF.

This clonotype appeared a few times. The J gene is TRBJ2-3, the V gene TRBV4-1, with D unclear. The CDR3 extends over 15 amino acids. CDR1 and CDR2 from the germline V gene are MGHRA and YSYEKL. The V end lost 1 base, the J end lost 2 bases, and 10 bases lay between the germline ends. As DNA, the CDR3 is TGCGCCAGCAGCCAAGGGCCAGGCAACACAGATACGCAGTATTTT. Protein: CASSQGPGNTDTQYF.

On this clonotype itself: Since a much larger clone is just one base distant, this may be a read error. The chain has TRBV7-2 and TRBJ1-6; 7 bases match TRBD1. Germline V lookup: CDR1 SGHTA, CDR2 FQGNSA. The CDR3 sequence is 18 residues long. DNA of the CDR3: TGTGCCAACAGCTTAGCGGGGGGCAGGGGGGAATATAATTCACCCCTCCACTTT. As protein: CANSLAGGRGEYNSPLHF.

This chain joins TRBV14 and TRBJ2-7, with 9 bases aligning to TRBD1. Per the germline V gene, CDR1 is SGHDN and CDR2 is FVKESK. V gave up 4 bases and J gave up 2 bases; unmatched junction bases: 6. The CDR3 runs to 15 residues. The CDR3 nucleotides are TGTGCCAGCAGCCCTTACAGGGGGCCGGCCTACGAGCAGTACTTC. This translates into CASSPYRGPAYEQYF. The full variable domain, rest sourced from reference TRBV14 and TRBJ2-7, is EAGVTQFPSHSVIEKGQTVTLRCDPISGHDNLYWYRRVMGKEIKFLLHFVKESKQDESGMPNNRFLAERTGGTYSTLKVQPAELEDSGVYFCASSPYRGPAYEQYFGPGTRLTVT.

This sequence joins TRBV20-1 and TRBJ2-1; TRBD2 might be the D (6 bases). The CDR3 loop spans 15 amino acids. V was trimmed by 0 bases and J by 2 bases, leaving 11 bases between them. CDR1 is DFQATT, CDR2 SNEGSKA, per germline (reference sequence). CDR3 sequence: CSARDIGGAYNEQFF. The CDR3 DNA sequence: TGCAGTGCTAGAGATATAGGCGGGGCCTACAATGAGCAGTTCTTC.

The V and J genes are TRBV5-1 and TRBJ2-2, with D unresolved. V lost 5 bases and J 3 bases, leaving 11 bases between the germline ends. CDR1 and CDR2 from the germline V gene are SGHRS and YFSETQ. The CDR3 spans 14 residues. CDR3: CASRFSSHTGELFF. Here the CDR3 DNA reads TGCGCCAGCAGGTTCAGTTCCCACACCGGGGAGCTGTTTTTT.

V gene TRBV5-4 combines with J gene TRBJ2-7; TRBD2 agrees at 7 bases. CDR3 length equals 12 residues. After removal of 0 bases from V and 9 bases from J, the junction contained 3 bases not matched to a gene. CDR1 is SGHNT, CDR2 YYREEE, per germline (reference sequence). The CDR3: CASSLERGLQYF. The DNA for the CDR3 is TGTGCCAGCAGCTTGGAGCGGGGCCTGCAGTACTTC.

The chain recombines TRBV29-1 with TRBJ1-1, with D unclear. The CDR3 extends over 15 amino acids. Trimming took off 3 bases at V and 3 bases at J, with 17 bases between the two ends. Germline assignment: CDR1 SQVTM and CDR2 ANQGSEA. The CDR3 DNA follows: TGCAGCGTTGATACACACACCTTCGGGGACACTGAAGCTTTCTTT. Translated: CSVDTHTFGDTEAFF.

The chain is built from TRBV11-2 and TRBJ2-1; D could derive from TRBD1 or TRBD2 (5 bases each). Per the germline V gene, CDR1 is SGHAT and CDR2 is FQNNGV. The CDR3 runs 15 residues. Trimming cost V 5 bases and J 7 bases, with 18 bases left between them. Here the CDR3 reads CASSRGVQGLNEQFF. CDR3 nucleotide sequence: TGTGCCAGCAGCAGAGGGGTCCAAGGTTTGAATGAGCAGTTCTTC.

This clonotype has only a few counts. Mismatch with germline at one junction end may stem from a read error. The chain employs TRBV7-7 and TRBJ2-7, with 8 bases aligning to TRBD1. Germline CDR1 and CDR2: SSHAT and FNYEAQ (reference sequence). CDR3 length: 13 residues. CDR3 DNA sequence: TGTGCTAGCAGCCCGGACCAGGGGGCCGAGCAGTACTTC. It codes for CASSPDQGAEQYF.

V and J are TRBV7-2 and TRBJ2-7; D possibly corresponds to TRBD2 (6 bases). V shed 0 bases and J shed 0 bases, with 9 bases lying between them. The CDR3 is made up of 15 amino acids. Per the germline V gene, CDR1 is SGHTA and CDR2 is FQGNSA. CDR3 in amino acids: CASSLAGLSSYEQYF. The CDR3 DNA reads TGTGCCAGCAGCTTAGCGGGACTGAGCTCCTACGAGCAGTACTTC.

The table lists this clonotype with a few counts. The chain is built from TRBV7-2 and TRBJ1-5, with D unresolved. The V and J ends lost 2 bases and 4 bases respectively, with 12 bases between them. CDR1 and CDR2 (germline): SGHTA, FQGNSA. This CDR3 is 15 amino acids long. CDR3 sequence: CASSLLGHQNQPQHF. The CDR3 DNA sequence: TGTGCCAGCAGCTTATTAGGGCACCAAAATCAGCCCCAGCATTTT. Using reference TRBV7-2 and TRBJ1-5 for the parts outside the CDR3, the full variable domain is GAGVSQSPSNKVTEKGKDVELRCDPISGHTALYWYRQSLGQGLEFLIYFQGNSAPDKSGLPSDRFSAERTGGSVSTLTIQRTQQEDSAVYLCASSLLGHQNQPQHFGDGTRLSIL.

The chain joins TRBV7-2 to TRBJ2-3; 9 positions match TRBD2. The CDR3 is 16 amino acids. CDR1 is SGHTA and CDR2 is FQGNSA in the germline V gene. J was trimmed by 8 bases and V by 2 bases; bases with no gene match: 11. The chain's CDR3 is CASSLTRGGGASTQYF. Written as DNA, the CDR3 is TGTGCCAGCAGCTTAACGAGGGGCGGGGGGGCAAGTACGCAGTATTTT.

The sample holds a few counts of this clonotype. The rearrangement links TRBV7-2 to TRBJ2-1; no clear D. Trimming took off 4 bases at V and 6 bases at J, with 13 bases between the two ends. Germline CDR1 reads SGHTA; CDR2 reads FQGNSA. The CDR3 spans 14 residues. CDR3 sequence: CASSSFDWGNEQFF. DNA of the CDR3: TGTGCCAGCAGCTCTTTCGACTGGGGCAATGAGCAGTTCTTC.

This sequence joins TRBV7-2 and TRBJ2-7; D remains ambiguous. This CDR3 is built from 14 residues. V was shortened by 6 bases and J by 3 bases, with 15 bases between the two germline ends. Germline CDR1 and CDR2: SGHTA and FQGNSA. The CDR3 DNA is TGTGCCAGCAGTAATGGGCAATCCTACTACGAGCAGTACTTC. Its translation is CASSNGQSYYEQYF.

The genes are TRBV7-6 and TRBJ1-5; 7 bases match TRBD1. With 5 bases clipped from V and 3 bases from J, the junction kept 10 bases outside the gene matches. In germline, CDR1 is SGHVS, CDR2 FNYEAQ. CDR3 size: 16 residues. DNA for the CDR3: TGTGCCAGCAGCGTCATGGGGGGACAGAACAATCAGCCCCAGCATTTT. It translates to CASSVMGGQNNQPQHF.

The chain is built from TRBV10-3 and TRBJ2-3; D is unclear. Germline V gene lookup returns CDR1 ENHRY and CDR2 SYGVKD. With 5 bases removed from V and 3 bases from J, the gap between germline ends came to 12 bases. This CDR3 region has 14 residues. In DNA form, the CDR3 reads TGTGCCATCAGTCCCGACCCCGCGACAGATACGCAGTATTTT. Translation gives CAISPDPATDTQYF.

This clonotype was seen at least ten times. The V call is TRBV7-2, the J call TRBJ2-3; 7 positions match TRBD2. CDR1 SGHTA and CDR2 FQGNSA come from the germline V gene. This CDR3 comprises 14 residues. J gave up 6 bases and V 3 bases, and 6 bases lay outside the gene matches. CDR3 residues: CASSFAGAQDTQYF. As DNA, the CDR3 is TGTGCCAGCAGCTTCGCGGGAGCACAGGATACGCAGTATTTT.

The chain is built from TRBV2 and TRBJ2-1; 9 bases align to TRBD1. Trimming took 5 bases from V and 9 from J; bases not matched to a gene: 5. Germline V gene data show CDR1 as SNHLY and CDR2 as FYNNEI. The CDR3 spans 13 residues. CDR3 in DNA: TGTGCCAGCAGTTCCACAGGGGGCGGTGAGCAGTTCTTC. Translation: CASSSTGGGEQFF.

The table lists this clonotype with a few counts. The chain links TRBV14 to TRBJ1-2; 9 bases line up with TRBD1. After removal of 2 bases from V and 6 bases from J, the junction contained 10 bases not matched to a gene. CDR1 is SGHDN, CDR2 FVKESK, per germline. The CDR3 extends over 16 amino acids. CDR3 coding DNA: TGTGCCAGCAGCCAACGGGACAGGGCCCGAGATAATGGCTACACCTTC. It encodes CASSQRDRARDNGYTF.

CDR3: CASRAASGNEQFF. CDR3 DNA sequence: TGTGCCAGCAGGGCGGCCTCAGGGAATGAGCAGTTCTTC. The V and J genes are TRBV6-1 and TRBJ2-1; TRBD1 is a possible D gene (5 bases). Trimming stripped 6 bases from V and 7 bases from J, with 13 bases between. Germline V lookup: CDR1 MNHNS, CDR2 SASEGT. This CDR3 has 13 residues.

This clonotype was found a few times. The chain joins TRBV7-9 to TRBJ2-3; 7 bases agree with TRBD1. J gave up 3 bases and V 9 bases, and 9 bases lay outside the gene matches. Germline V gives CDR1 SEHNR, CDR2 FQNEAQ (reference sequence). The CDR3 is 14 residues long. CDR3 sequence reads: CARTGTANTDTQYF. The CDR3 nucleotides are TGTGCCAGGACGGGGACAGCTAATACAGATACGCAGTATTTT. Together with reference TRBV7-9 and TRBJ2-3, the CDR3 gives the full variable domain: DTGVSQNPRHKITKRGQNVTFRCDPISEHNRLYWYRQTLGQGPEFLTYFQNEAQLEKSRLLSDRFSAERPKGSFSTLEIQRTEQGDSAMYLCARTGTANTDTQYFGPGTRLTVL.

CDR3 sequence (DNA): TGTGCCAGCAGCTTGGAGACCGCCCGGGCCAACGTCCTGACTTTC. It specifies CASSLETARANVLTF. This chain joins TRBV7-9 and TRBJ2-6; D is undetermined. The germline CDR1 and CDR2 sequences are SEHNR and FQNEAQ (reference sequence). The CDR3 length is 15 residues. Trimming removed 3 bases from V and 5 bases from J, with 11 bases in between.

The table lists this clonotype with many counts. In nucleotides, the CDR3 is TGTGCCAGCAGCCCCCACCCAGCGGGGGGCACCGGGGAGCTGTTTTTT. It is translated as CASSPHPAGGTGELFF. The rearrangement uses TRBV7-8 and TRBJ2-2, with TRBD2 identical over 9 bases. Trimming at V came to 5 bases and at J to 4 bases, leaving 8 bases not matched to a gene. The CDR3 extends over 16 amino acids. Germline assignment: CDR1 SGHVS and CDR2 FQNEAQ.

About this clonotype: One end of the junction varies from germline; a read error may be responsible. This chain connects TRBV24-1 to TRBJ2-7; TRBD1 is a possible D gene (5 bases). CDR1 is KGHDR, CDR2 SFDVKD, per germline. The CDR3 extends over 15 amino acids. CDR3 in DNA: TGTGCCATCAGTGATGCTACAGGTGATCCCTACGAGCAGTACTTC. Encoded protein: CAISDATGDPYEQYF.

This chain joins TRBV5-4 and TRBJ1-2; D may be TRBD1 (5 bases). The germline CDR1 and CDR2 sequences are SGHNT and YYREEE (reference sequence). The length of the CDR3 is 14 residues. The ends were cut back, 3 bases at V and 7 bases at J, with 16 bases in the middle. The CDR3 DNA reads as TGTGCCAGCAGCTGGTCGACTCCAGGGTCTGGCTACACCTTC. It specifies CASSWSTPGSGYTF.

This clonotype occurred many times. The chain links TRBV7-6 to TRBJ2-3, with 10 bases that match TRBD2. With V trimmed by 5 bases and J by 6 bases, 17 bases remained unmatched. Germline V lookup: CDR1 SGHVS, CDR2 FNYEAQ. CDR3 length: 18 amino acids. CDR3 sequence (DNA): TGTGCCAGCAGCGTCTCTCTAGCGGGGGATTCGCGGTTGGATACGCAGTATTTT. It is translated as CASSVSLAGDSRLDTQYF.

This sequence joins TRBV6-6 and TRBJ2-5; D unclear. Per germline, CDR1 MNHNY and CDR2 SVGAGI (reference sequence). The V end was cut by 6 bases, the J end by 5 bases, with 7 bases between. The CDR3 has 11 amino acids. In DNA form, the CDR3 reads TGTGCCAGCAGGAGCCAGGAGACCCAGTACTTC. It is translated as CASRSQETQYF.

V gene TRBV28 combines with J gene TRBJ1-1; D perhaps matches TRBD1 (5 bases). Looked up from germline, CDR1 is MDHEN and CDR2 is SYDVKM. This CDR3 comprises 17 residues. V was pared by 6 bases and J by 4 bases, with 24 bases between. As DNA, the CDR3 is TGTGCCAGCAGCCATCATAAGGGCAGGGAGTGGGTCACTGAAGCTTTCTTT. Translating gives CASSHHKGREWVTEAFF.